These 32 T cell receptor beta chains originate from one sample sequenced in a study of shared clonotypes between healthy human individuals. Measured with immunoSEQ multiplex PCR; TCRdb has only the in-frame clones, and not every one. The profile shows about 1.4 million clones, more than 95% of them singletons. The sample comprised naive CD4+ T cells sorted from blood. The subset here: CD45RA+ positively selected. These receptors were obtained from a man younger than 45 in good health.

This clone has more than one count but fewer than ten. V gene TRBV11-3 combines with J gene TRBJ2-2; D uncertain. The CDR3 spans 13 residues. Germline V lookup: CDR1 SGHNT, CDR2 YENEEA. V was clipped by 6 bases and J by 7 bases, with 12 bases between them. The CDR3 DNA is TGTGCCAGCAGTTCTACTGGGTTCGGGGAGCTGTTTTTT. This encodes CASSSTGFGELFF. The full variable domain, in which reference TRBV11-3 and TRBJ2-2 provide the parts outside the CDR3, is EAGVVQSPRYKIIEKKQPVAFWCNPISGHNTLYWYLQNLGQGPELLIRYENEEAVDDSQLPKDRFSAERLKGVDSTLKIQPAELGDSAVYLCASSSTGFGELFFGEGSRLTVL.

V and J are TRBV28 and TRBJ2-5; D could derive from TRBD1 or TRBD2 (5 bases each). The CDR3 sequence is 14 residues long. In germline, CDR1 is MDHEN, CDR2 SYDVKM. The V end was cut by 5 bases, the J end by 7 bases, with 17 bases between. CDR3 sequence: CASSLGDHRATQYF. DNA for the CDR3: TGTGCCAGCAGTCTCGGGGACCACCGGGCGACCCAGTACTTC.

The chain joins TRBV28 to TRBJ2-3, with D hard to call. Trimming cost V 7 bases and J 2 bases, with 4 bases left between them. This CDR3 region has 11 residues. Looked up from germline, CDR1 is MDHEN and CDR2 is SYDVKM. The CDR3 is CASTNTDTQYF. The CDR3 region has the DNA TGTGCCAGCACTAACACAGATACGCAGTATTTT.

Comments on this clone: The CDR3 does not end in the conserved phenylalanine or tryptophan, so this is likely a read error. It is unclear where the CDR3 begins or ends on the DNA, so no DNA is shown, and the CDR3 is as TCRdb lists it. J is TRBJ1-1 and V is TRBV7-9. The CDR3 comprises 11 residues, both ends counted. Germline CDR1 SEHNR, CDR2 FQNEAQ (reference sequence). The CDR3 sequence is CASSFPGEEEV.

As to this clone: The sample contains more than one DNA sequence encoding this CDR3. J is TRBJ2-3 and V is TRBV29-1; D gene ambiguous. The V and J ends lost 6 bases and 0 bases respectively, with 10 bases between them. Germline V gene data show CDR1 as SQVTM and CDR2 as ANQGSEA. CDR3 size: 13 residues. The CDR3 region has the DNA TGCAGCGTGGGCTACACGAGCACAGATACGCAGTATTTT. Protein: CSVGYTSTDTQYF.

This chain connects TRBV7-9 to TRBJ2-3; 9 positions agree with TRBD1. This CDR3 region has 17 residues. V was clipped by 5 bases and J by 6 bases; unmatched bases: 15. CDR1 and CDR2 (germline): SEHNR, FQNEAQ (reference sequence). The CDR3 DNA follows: TGTGCCAGCAGCCCAACCGGGACAGGGTTGAGCGTCGATACGCAGTATTTT. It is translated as CASSPTGTGLSVDTQYF. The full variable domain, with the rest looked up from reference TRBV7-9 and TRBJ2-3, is DTGVSQNPRHKITKRGQNVTFRCDPISEHNRLYWYRQTLGQGPEFLTYFQNEAQLEKSRLLSDRFSAERPKGSFSTLEIQRTEQGDSAMYLCASSPTGTGLSVDTQYFGPGTRLTVL.

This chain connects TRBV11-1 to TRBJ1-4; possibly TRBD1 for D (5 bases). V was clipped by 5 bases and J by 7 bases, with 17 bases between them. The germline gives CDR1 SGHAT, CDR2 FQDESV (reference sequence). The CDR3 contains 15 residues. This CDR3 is CASSPNGRGGEKLFF. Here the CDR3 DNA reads TGTGCCAGCAGCCCCAATGGGCGGGGCGGTGAAAAACTGTTTTTT.

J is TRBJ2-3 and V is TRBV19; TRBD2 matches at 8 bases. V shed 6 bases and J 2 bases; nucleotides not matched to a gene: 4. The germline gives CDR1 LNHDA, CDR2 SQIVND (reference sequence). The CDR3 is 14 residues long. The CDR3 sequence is CASRPGGLTDTQYF. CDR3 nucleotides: TGTGCCAGTAGACCGGGGGGGCTCACAGATACGCAGTATTTT.

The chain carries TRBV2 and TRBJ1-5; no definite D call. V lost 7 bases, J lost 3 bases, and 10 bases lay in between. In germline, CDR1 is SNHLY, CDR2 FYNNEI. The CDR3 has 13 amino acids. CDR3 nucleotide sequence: TGTGCCAGCAAGAACAGACTCAATCAGCCCCAGCATTTT. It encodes CASKNRLNQPQHF.

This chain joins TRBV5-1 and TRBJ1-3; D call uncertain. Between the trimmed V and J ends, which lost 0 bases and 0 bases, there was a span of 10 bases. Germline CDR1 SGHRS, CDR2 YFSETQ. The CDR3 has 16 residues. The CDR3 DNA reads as TGCGCCAGCAGCTTGGAAGCCCGCAACTCTGGAAACACCATATATTTT. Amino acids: CASSLEARNSGNTIYF. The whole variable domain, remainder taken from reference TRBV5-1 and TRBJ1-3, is KAGVTQTPRYLIKTRGQQVTLSCSPISGHRSVSWYQQTPGQGLQFLFEYFSETQRNKGNFPGRFSGRQFSNSRSEMNVSTLELGDSALYLCASSLEARNSGNTIYFGEGSWLTVV.

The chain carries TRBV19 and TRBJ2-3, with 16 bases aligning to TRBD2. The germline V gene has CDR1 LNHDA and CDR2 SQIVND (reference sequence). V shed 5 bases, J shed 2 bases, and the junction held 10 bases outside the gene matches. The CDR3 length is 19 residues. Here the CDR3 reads CASSPGLAGGSWHTDTQYF. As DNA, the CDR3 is TGTGCCAGTAGTCCGGGACTAGCGGGAGGGAGTTGGCACACAGATACGCAGTATTTT.

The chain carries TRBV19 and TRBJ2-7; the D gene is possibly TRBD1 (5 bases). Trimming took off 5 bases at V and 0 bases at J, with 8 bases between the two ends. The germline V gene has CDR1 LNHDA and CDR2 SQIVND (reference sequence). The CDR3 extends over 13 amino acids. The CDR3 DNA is TGTGCCAGTAGTCCCAGGGTCTCCTACGAGCAGTACTTC. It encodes CASSPRVSYEQYF.

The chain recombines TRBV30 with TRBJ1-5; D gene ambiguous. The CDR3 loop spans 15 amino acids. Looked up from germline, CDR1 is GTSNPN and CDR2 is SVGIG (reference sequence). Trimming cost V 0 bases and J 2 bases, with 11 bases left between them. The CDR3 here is CAWSVPYPGNQPQHF. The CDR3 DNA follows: TGTGCCTGGAGTGTACCTTACCCCGGCAATCAGCCCCAGCATTTT.

CDR3 bases: TGCGCCAGCAACCGTGGACTAGCGGCCTACAATGAGCAGTTCTTC. It translates to CASNRGLAAYNEQFF. The rearrangement uses TRBV5-1 and TRBJ2-1; 10 bases match TRBD2. CDR1 SGHRS and CDR2 YFSETQ come from the germline V gene. The CDR3 spans 15 residues. Unmatched junction bases numbered 5, after V lost 6 bases and J lost 2 bases.

The CDR3 reads CASNISRRGRRSDYGYTF. The CDR3 DNA sequence: TGTGCCAGCAACATATCCCGCCGTGGCAGGCGATCCGACTATGGCTACACCTTC. The V and J genes are TRBV28 and TRBJ1-2; D not certain. Germline V gives CDR1 MDHEN, CDR2 SYDVKM. The V end lost 7 bases, the J end lost 3 bases, and 27 bases lay between the germline ends. The CDR3 length is 18 residues.

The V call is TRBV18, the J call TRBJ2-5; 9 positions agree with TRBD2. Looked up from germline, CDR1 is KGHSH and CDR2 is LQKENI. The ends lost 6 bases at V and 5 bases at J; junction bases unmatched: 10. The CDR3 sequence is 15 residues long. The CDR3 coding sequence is TGTGCCAGCTCGCCGGTAGCGGGAGTAGCTGAGACCCAGTACTTC. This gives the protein CASSPVAGVAETQYF.

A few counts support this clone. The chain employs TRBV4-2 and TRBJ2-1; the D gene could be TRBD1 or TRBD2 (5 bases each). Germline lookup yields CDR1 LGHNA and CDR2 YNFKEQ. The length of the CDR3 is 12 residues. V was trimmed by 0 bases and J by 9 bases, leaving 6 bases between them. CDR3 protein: CASSQEGTEQFF. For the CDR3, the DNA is TGTGCCAGCAGCCAAGAGGGGACTGAGCAGTTCTTC.

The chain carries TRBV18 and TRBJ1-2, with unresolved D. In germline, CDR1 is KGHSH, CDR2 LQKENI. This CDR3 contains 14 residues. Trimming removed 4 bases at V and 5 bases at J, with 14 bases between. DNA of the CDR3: TGTGCCAGCTCACAAGGACGGTTAACTTATGGCTACACCTTC. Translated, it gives CASSQGRLTYGYTF.

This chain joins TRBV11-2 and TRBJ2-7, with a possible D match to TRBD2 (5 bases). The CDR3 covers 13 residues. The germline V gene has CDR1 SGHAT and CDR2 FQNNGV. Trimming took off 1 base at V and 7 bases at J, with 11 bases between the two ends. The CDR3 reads CASSLAAAGEQYF. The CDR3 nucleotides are TGTGCCAGCAGCTTAGCTGCGGCGGGTGAGCAGTACTTC.

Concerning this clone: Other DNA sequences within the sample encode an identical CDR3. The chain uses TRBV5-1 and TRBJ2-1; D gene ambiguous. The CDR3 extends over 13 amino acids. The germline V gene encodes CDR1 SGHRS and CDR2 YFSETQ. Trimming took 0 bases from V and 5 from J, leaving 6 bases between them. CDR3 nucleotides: TGCGCCAGCAGCTTGGGGACGGACAATGAGCAGTTCTTC. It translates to CASSLGTDNEQFF.

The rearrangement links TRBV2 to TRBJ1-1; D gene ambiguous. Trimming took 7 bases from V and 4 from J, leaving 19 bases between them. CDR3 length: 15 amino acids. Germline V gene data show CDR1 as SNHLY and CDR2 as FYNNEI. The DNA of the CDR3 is TGTGCCAGCACTGACCGGGCGTCTGGGAGCACTGAAGCTTTCTTT. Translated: CASTDRASGSTEAFF.

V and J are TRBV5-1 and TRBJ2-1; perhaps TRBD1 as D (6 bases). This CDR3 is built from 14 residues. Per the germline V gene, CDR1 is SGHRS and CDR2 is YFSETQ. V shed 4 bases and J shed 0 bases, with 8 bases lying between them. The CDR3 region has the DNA TGCGCCAGCAGCAGACAGGCCTCCTACAATGAGCAGTTCTTC. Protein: CASSRQASYNEQFF.

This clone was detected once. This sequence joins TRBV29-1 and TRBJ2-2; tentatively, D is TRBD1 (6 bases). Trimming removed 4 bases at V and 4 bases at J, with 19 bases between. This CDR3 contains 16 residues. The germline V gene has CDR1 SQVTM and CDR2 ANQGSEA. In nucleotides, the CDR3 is TGCAGCGTTGGGCACAGGGTTTCATCGGGCACCGGGGAGCTGTTTTTT. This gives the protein CSVGHRVSSGTGELFF.

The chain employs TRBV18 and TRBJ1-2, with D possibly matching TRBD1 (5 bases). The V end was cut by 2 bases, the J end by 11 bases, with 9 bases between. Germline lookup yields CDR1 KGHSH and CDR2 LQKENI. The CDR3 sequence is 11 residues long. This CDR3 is CASSPSQGYTF. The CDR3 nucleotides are TGTGCCAGCTCACCAAGCCAGGGATACACCTTC.

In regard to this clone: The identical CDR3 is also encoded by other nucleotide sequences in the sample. As DNA, the CDR3 is TGTGCCAGCTCACCCTCCCCAGAGACCCAGTACTTC. Encoded protein: CASSPSPETQYF. The chain carries TRBV18 and TRBJ2-5, with D hard to call. V lost 3 bases and J 4 bases, leaving 6 bases between the germline ends. Germline V gene lookup returns CDR1 KGHSH and CDR2 LQKENI. The CDR3 has 12 amino acids.

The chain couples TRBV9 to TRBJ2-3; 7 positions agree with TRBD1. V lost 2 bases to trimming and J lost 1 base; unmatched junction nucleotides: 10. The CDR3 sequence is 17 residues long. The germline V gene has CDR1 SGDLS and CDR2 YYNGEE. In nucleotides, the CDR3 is TGTGCCAGCAGCGTCGACCCGACAGGGCCAGGCACAGATACGCAGTATTTT. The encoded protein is CASSVDPTGPGTDTQYF.

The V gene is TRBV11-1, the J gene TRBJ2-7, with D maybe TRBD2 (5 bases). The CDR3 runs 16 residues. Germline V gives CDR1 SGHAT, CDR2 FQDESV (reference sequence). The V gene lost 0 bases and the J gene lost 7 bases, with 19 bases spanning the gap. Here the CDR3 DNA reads TGTGCCAGCAGCTTAGCAGGAGGCAGTTTCTCCTGGGAGCAGTACTTC. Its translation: CASSLAGGSFSWEQYF.

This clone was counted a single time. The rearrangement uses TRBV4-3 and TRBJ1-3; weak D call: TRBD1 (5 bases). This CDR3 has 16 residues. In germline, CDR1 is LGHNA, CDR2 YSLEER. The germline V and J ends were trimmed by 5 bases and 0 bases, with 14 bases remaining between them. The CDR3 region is CASSGDGRSSGNTIYF. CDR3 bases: TGCGCCAGCAGCGGGGACGGACGGAGCTCTGGAAACACCATATATTTT.

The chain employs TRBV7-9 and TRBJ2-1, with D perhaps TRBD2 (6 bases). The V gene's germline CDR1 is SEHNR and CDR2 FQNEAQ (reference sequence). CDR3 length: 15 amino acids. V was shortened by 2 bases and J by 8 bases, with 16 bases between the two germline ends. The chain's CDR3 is CASSLRELRGDEQFF. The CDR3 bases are TGTGCCAGCAGCTTACGGGAATTGCGGGGCGATGAGCAGTTCTTC. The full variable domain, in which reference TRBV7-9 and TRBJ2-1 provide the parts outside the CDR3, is DTGVSQNPRHKITKRGQNVTFRCDPISEHNRLYWYRQTLGQGPEFLTYFQNEAQLEKSRLLSDRFSAERPKGSFSTLEIQRTEQGDSAMYLCASSLRELRGDEQFFGPGTRLTVL.

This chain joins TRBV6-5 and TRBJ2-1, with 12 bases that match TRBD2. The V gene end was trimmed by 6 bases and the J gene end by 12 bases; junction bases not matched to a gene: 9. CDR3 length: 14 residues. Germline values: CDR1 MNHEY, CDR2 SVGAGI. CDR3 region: CASSPGLAGYVQFF. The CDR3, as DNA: TGTGCCAGCAGCCCCGGACTAGCGGGATACGTGCAGTTCTTC.

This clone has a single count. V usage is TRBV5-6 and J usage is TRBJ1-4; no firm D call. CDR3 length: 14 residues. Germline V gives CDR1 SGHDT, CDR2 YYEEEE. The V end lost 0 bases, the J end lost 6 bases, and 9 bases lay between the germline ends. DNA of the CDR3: TGTGCCAGCAGCTTGGTTTCTGACTATGAAAAACTGTTTTTT. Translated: CASSLVSDYEKLFF. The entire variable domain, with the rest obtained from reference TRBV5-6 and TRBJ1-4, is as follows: DAGVTQSPTHLIKTRGQQVTLRCSPKSGHDTVSWYQQALGQGPQFIFQYYEEEERQRGNFPDRFSGHQFPNYSSELNVNALLLGDSALYLCASSLVSDYEKLFFGSGTQLSVL.

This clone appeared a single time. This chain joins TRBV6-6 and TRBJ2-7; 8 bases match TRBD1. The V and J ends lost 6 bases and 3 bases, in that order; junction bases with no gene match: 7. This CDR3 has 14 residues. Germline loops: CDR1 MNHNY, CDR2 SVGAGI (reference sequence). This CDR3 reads CASRLDRGRYEQYF. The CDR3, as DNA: TGTGCCAGCAGGCTAGACAGGGGACGCTACGAGCAGTACTTC.